A selection of T cell receptor beta chains follows, all from one sample in a study of T-cell reconstitution after alpha-beta-depleted transplantation in children. TCRdb processed the PCR reads anew with MiXCR; each CDR3 protein has one entry. The table has 780,000 or so distinct CDR3 sequences, about 15% seen once. The sequencing used PBMCs, mostly from graft donor cells, collected 360 days after TCRalphabeta/CD19-depleted stem cell transplant. Every receptor here comes from a male patient between 5 and 17 years old who had a stem cell transplant for acute lymphoblastic leukemia, so the T cells may come from the graft donor. The conserved cysteine and the conserved F or W are not part of the CDR3 here. The order of the fields is J gene, V gene, CDR3 protein.

j_gene: TRBJ2-7
v_gene: TRBV27
CDR3aa: ASSLLGGLDEQY

j_gene: TRBJ2-2
v_gene: TRBV7-6
CDR3aa: ASSLAVGTGGLSGELF

j_gene: TRBJ1-3
v_gene: TRBV4-1
CDR3aa: ASSHSKAGRTNTIY

j_gene: TRBJ1-2
v_gene: TRBV29-1
CDR3aa: SVADRGDKNT

j_gene: TRBJ2-7
v_gene: TRBV6-5
CDR3aa: ASSYISTPSRYEQY

j_gene: TRBJ2-3
v_gene: TRBV5-1
CDR3aa: ASSITGLDTQY

j_gene: TRBJ2-4
v_gene: TRBV10-3
CDR3aa: AISATSGKGGIQY

j_gene: TRBJ1-5
v_gene: TRBV6-5
CDR3aa: ASSSGQVRQPQH

j_gene: TRBJ2-7
v_gene: TRBV6-1
CDR3aa: ASSEKGQVAYEQY

j_gene: TRBJ1-2
v_gene: TRBV3-1
CDR3aa: ASSQDSEGF

j_gene: TRBJ1-5
v_gene: TRBV7-2
CDR3aa: ASSLVGGSALDQPQH

j_gene: TRBJ2-5
v_gene: TRBV10-3
CDR3aa: AISESFGLAGSQETQY

j_gene: TRBJ2-7
v_gene: TRBV5-6
CDR3aa: ASSGGLAGGGIEQY

j_gene: TRBJ2-1
v_gene: TRBV10-3
CDR3aa: AISELAGGEEQF

j_gene: TRBJ2-1
v_gene: TRBV9
CDR3aa: ASSVRTSGVNEQF

j_gene: TRBJ1-5
v_gene: TRBV27
CDR3aa: ASSLGGGYQPQH

j_gene: TRBJ2-7
v_gene: TRBV7-6
CDR3aa: ASSFRGGVGDEQY

j_gene: TRBJ2-7
v_gene: TRBV20-1
CDR3aa: SARVVSYWAYYEQY

j_gene: TRBJ1-1
v_gene: TRBV12-3/TRBV12-4
CDR3aa: ASVRRGTGYTEAF

j_gene: TRBJ1-4
v_gene: TRBV20-1
CDR3aa: SARDLEKLF

j_gene: TRBJ2-7
v_gene: TRBV20-1
CDR3aa: SARVLAGGHEQY

j_gene: TRBJ2-7
v_gene: TRBV5-6
CDR3aa: ASSGDMWGVSYEQY

j_gene: TRBJ2-3
v_gene: TRBV7-3
CDR3aa: ASSREGADTQY

j_gene: TRBJ2-5
v_gene: TRBV27
CDR3aa: ASSRASAQETQY

j_gene: TRBJ1-4
v_gene: TRBV11-1
CDR3aa: ASSLERKRRPGNEKLF